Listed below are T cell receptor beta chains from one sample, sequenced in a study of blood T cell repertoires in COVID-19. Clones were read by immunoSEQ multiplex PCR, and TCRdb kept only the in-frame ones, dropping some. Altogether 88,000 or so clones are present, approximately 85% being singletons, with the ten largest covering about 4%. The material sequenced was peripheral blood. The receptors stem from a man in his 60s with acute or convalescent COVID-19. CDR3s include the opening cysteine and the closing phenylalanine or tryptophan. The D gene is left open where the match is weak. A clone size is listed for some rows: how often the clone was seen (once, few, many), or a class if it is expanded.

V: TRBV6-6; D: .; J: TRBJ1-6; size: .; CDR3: CASRDDRNSPLHF; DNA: TGTGCCAGCAGAGACGACAGAAATTCACCCCTCCACTTT
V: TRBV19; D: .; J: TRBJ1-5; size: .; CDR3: CASSPGRLRQPQHF; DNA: TGTGCCAGTAGTCCAGGGCGATTGCGTCAGCCCCAGCATTTT
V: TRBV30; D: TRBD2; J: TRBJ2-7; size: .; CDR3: CAWTWGEGPGYEQYF; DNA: TGTGCCTGGACCTGGGGGGAGGGCCCTGGCTACGAGCAGTACTTC
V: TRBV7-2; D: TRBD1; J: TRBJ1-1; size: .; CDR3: CASSLGPGQEAFF; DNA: TGTGCCAGCAGCTTAGGGCCGGGACAGGAAGCTTTCTTT
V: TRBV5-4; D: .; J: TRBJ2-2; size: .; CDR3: CASSLFSFNTGELFF; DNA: TGTGCCAGCAGCTTGTTTAGTTTTAACACCGGGGAGCTGTTTTTT
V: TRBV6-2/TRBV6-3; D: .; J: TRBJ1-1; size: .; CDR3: CASSFPRVGAEAFF; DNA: TGTGCCAGCAGTTTCCCCCGGGTTGGCGCTGAAGCTTTCTTT
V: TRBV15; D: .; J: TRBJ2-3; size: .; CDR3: CATSRDLQGGTDTQYF; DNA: TGTGCCACCAGCAGAGATTTGCAGGGGGGAACAGATACGCAGTATTTT
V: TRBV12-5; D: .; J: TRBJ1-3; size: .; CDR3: CASGLRRGGSGNTIYF; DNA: TGTGCTAGTGGTTTGAGGCGGGGAGGCTCTGGAAACACCATATATTTT
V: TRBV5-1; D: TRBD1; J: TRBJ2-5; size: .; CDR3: CASSPLGQKYF; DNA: TGCGCCAGCAGTCCTTTGGGACAGAAGTACTTC
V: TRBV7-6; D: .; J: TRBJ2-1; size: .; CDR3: CASSRQTPGVGGEQFF; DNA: TGTGCCAGCAGCCGACAGACCCCAGGTGTAGGCGGTGAGCAGTTCTTC
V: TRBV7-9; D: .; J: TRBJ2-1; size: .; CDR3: CASSLDGGSYNEQFF; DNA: TGTGCCAGCAGCTTAGACGGGGGCTCCTACAATGAGCAGTTCTTC
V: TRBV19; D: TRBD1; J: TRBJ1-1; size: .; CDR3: CASSPRTGLNTEAFF; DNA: TGTGCCAGTAGTCCCCGGACAGGTCTGAACACTGAAGCTTTCTTT
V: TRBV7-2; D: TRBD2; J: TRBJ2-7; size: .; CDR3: CASSLRVGSGTYEQYF; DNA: TGTGCCAGCAGCTTACGCGTAGGTAGCGGGACCTACGAGCAGTACTTC
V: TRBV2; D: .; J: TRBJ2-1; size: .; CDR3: CASTSTVFLAGVHNEQFF; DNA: TGTGCCAGCACCAGTACGGTTTTTCTAGCTGGGGTACACAATGAGCAGTTCTTC
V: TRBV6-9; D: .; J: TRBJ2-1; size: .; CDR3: CASSSRFQFF; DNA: TGTGCCAGCAGTTCCCGGTTTCAGTTCTTC
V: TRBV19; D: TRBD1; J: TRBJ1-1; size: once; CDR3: CASSILRTGRNTEAFF; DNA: TGTGCCAGTAGTATTTTACGGACAGGGAGGAACACTGAAGCTTTCTTT
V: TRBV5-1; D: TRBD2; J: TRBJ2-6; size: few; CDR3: CASRPATGTSGANSGANVLTF; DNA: TGCGCCAGCAGACCTGCAACCGGGACTAGCGGGGCCAACTCTGGGGCCAACGTCCTGACTTTC
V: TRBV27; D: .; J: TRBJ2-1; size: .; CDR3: CASSLTPSPIYNEQFF; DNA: TGTGCCAGCAGTTTAACGCCTAGCCCAATCTACAATGAGCAGTTCTTC
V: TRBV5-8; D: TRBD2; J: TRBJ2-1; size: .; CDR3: CASSTGLAVYNEQFF; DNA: TGTGCCAGCAGCACCGGACTAGCGGTCTACAATGAGCAGTTCTTC
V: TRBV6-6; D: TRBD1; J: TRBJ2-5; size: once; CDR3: CASSHTGGQQTQYF; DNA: TGTGCCAGCAGTCATACAGGGGGTCAACAGACCCAGTACTTC
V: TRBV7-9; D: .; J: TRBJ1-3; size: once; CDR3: CASSQDGSSGNTIYF; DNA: TGTGCCAGCAGCCAGGACGGGAGCTCTGGAAACACCATATATTTT
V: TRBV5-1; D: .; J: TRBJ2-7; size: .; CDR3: CASSPSLGRYEQYF; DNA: TGCGCCAGCAGCCCGAGCCTCGGTCGCTACGAGCAGTACTTC
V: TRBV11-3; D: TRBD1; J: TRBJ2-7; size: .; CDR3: CASSFETGMEQYF; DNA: TGTGCCAGCAGCTTCGAGACAGGGATGGAGCAGTACTTC
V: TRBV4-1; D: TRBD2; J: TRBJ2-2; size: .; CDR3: CASSQRTSANTGELFF; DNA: TGCGCCAGCAGCCAGAGGACTAGCGCGAACACCGGGGAGCTGTTTTTT
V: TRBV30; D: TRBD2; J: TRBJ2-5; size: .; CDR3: CAWSATGGFQETQYF; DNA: TGTGCCTGGAGTGCCACGGGGGGGTTCCAAGAGACCCAGTACTTC
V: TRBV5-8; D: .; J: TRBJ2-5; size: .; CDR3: CASSLLMGRGVEETQYF; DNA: TGTGCCAGCAGCTTGTTGATGGGCAGGGGCGTCGAAGAGACCCAGTACTTC
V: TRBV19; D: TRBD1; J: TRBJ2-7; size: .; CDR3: CASSPRDRAFYEQYF; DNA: TGTGCCAGTAGCCCCCGGGACAGGGCTTTCTACGAGCAGTACTTC
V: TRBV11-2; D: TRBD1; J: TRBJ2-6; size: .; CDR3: CASSLDHRGLPGANVLTF; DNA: TGTGCCAGCAGCTTAGACCACAGGGGCCTTCCTGGGGCCAACGTCCTGACTTTC
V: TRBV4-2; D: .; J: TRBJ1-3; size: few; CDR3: CASSLSRELTGNTIYF; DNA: TGTGCCAGCAGCCTGAGTCGGGAGCTTACTGGAAACACCATATATTTT
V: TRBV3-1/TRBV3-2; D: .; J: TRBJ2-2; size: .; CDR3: CASSPREGDTGELFF; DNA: TGTGCCAGCAGCCCCAGGGAAGGGGATACCGGGGAGCTGTTTTTT
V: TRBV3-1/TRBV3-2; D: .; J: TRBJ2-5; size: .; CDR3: CASSQVGGRETQYF; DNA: TGTGCCAGCAGCCAAGTTGGGGGCCGAGAGACCCAGTACTTC
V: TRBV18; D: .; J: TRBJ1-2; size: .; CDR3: CASSPLQSPGAYGYTF; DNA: TGTGCCAGCTCTCCCCTCCAGTCCCCAGGGGCGTATGGCTACACCTTC
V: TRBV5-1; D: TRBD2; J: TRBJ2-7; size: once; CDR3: CASSLASGAGYEQYF; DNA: TGCGCCAGCAGCTTGGCTAGCGGAGCGGGGTACGAGCAGTACTTC